What follows are 10 T cell receptor beta chains derived from one specimen sequenced in a study of shared clonotypes between healthy human individuals. Only in-frame clones appear in the TCRdb table, and some are missing; sequencing was by immunoSEQ multiplex PCR. The sample lists about 2.3 million clones; about 92% were seen once. Sequencing was carried out using naive CD4+ T cells from PBMCs. Documented subset: CD45RA+ positively selected. Receptor source: a man younger than 35 in good health. Some clones in this sample may be carry-over from other donors' samples.

The rearrangement joins TRBV5-1 to TRBJ2-7; 9 nucleotides align to TRBD1. The junction had 8 bases not matched to a gene; V was cut back by 4 bases and J by 0 bases. Germline V lookup: CDR1 SGHRS, CDR2 YFSETQ. This CDR3 is 16 amino acids long. The chain's CDR3 is CASSPYGTGNSYEQYF. In DNA, the CDR3 is TGCGCCAGCAGCCCGTACGGGACAGGGAACTCCTACGAGCAGTACTTC. The whole variable domain, filled in from reference TRBV5-1 and TRBJ2-7, reads KAGVTQTPRYLIKTRGQQVTLSCSPISGHRSVSWYQQTPGQGLQFLFEYFSETQRNKGNFPGRFSGRQFSNSRSEMNVSTLELGDSALYLCASSPYGTGNSYEQYFGPGTRLTVT.

The chain is built from TRBV7-2 and TRBJ2-5; no clear D gene. The germline gives CDR1 SGHTA, CDR2 FQGNSA. Trimming took off 2 bases at V and 5 bases at J, with 15 bases between the two ends. This CDR3 is 15 amino acids long. The CDR3 DNA reads as TGTGCCAGCAGCTTAAGACCGCTCGCCGGCGAGACCCAGTACTTC. This encodes CASSLRPLAGETQYF.

The gene calls are TRBV9 and TRBJ1-1, with TRBD1 matching 7 bases. Germline trimming cut 4 bases from V and 4 bases from J; bases unmatched to any gene: 7. Germline CDR1 and CDR2: SGDLS and YYNGEE. This CDR3 spans 14 amino acids. The CDR3 sequence: CASSPRGKLTEAFF. CDR3 DNA: TGTGCCAGCAGCCCCAGGGGGAAACTCACTGAAGCTTTCTTT.

The V gene is TRBV7-9, the J gene TRBJ2-7; tentatively, D is TRBD1 (6 bases). V lost 5 bases and J lost 5, with 19 bases in between. This CDR3 spans 15 amino acids. From germline, CDR1 is SEHNR and CDR2 FQNEAQ (reference sequence). CDR3 sequence reads: CASSQGTQSVHEQYF. DNA of the CDR3: TGTGCCAGCAGCCAAGGGACACAGAGCGTCCACGAGCAGTACTTC.

This clone occurred once. This chain joins TRBV28 and TRBJ2-1, with 10 bases identical to TRBD2. In germline, CDR1 is MDHEN, CDR2 SYDVKM. V was clipped by 3 bases and J by 5 bases; unmatched bases: 7. This CDR3 comprises 16 residues. The CDR3 bases are TGTGCCAGCAGTTTGGCTAGCGGGAGTGTAGACAATGAGCAGTTCTTC. Translating gives CASSLASGSVDNEQFF.

The chain is built from TRBV28 and TRBJ2-7; D is ambiguous. Germline V gene lookup returns CDR1 MDHEN and CDR2 SYDVKM. The CDR3 extends over 13 amino acids. V lost 7 bases and J lost 9, with 19 bases in between. Here the CDR3 DNA reads TGTGCCAGCAACGTGAAGGCAAGGCGAGGGCAGTACTTC. This translates into CASNVKARRGQYF.

This chain connects TRBV7-9 to TRBJ2-5; D unresolved. CDR3 size: 16 residues. Between the trimmed V and J ends, which lost 8 bases and 2 bases, there was a span of 21 bases. Germline-derived CDR1 and CDR2 are SEHNR and FQNEAQ (reference sequence). In DNA, the CDR3 is TGTGCCAGCGCCCCTACCATAGGGCTGGGGCAAGAGACCCAGTACTTC. Residues: CASAPTIGLGQETQYF.

This clone was counted a single time. The chain combines TRBV7-3 with TRBJ2-3, with TRBD2 matching over 11 bases. The CDR3 sequence is 16 residues long. V lost 5 bases, J lost 2 bases, and 6 bases stayed unmatched. Germline CDR1 and CDR2: SGHTA and FQGTGA. CDR3 amino acids: CASSAGTSGLTDTQYF. The CDR3 DNA reads TGTGCCAGCAGCGCTGGGACTAGCGGCCTCACAGATACGCAGTATTTT.

This sequence joins TRBV6-5 and TRBJ1-3, with 10 nucleotides matching TRBD1. The junction had 11 bases not matched to a gene; V was cut back by 6 bases and J by 9 bases. This CDR3 spans 15 amino acids. The germline V gene has CDR1 MNHEY and CDR2 SVGAGI. CDR3 sequence: CASSRRTGGRSTIYF. The DNA for the CDR3 is TGTGCCAGCAGCCGACGGACAGGGGGAAGGAGCACCATATATTTT.

The J gene is TRBJ2-1, the V gene TRBV6-1; D perhaps matches TRBD2 (6 bases). The CDR3 consists of 14 residues. CDR1 MNHNS and CDR2 SASEGT come from the germline V gene. The ends were cut back, 7 bases at V and 12 bases at J, with 22 bases in the middle. The CDR3 reads CASIGGAVPMVQFF. For the CDR3, the DNA is TGTGCCAGCATTGGAGGGGCAGTACCGATGGTGCAGTTCTTC.